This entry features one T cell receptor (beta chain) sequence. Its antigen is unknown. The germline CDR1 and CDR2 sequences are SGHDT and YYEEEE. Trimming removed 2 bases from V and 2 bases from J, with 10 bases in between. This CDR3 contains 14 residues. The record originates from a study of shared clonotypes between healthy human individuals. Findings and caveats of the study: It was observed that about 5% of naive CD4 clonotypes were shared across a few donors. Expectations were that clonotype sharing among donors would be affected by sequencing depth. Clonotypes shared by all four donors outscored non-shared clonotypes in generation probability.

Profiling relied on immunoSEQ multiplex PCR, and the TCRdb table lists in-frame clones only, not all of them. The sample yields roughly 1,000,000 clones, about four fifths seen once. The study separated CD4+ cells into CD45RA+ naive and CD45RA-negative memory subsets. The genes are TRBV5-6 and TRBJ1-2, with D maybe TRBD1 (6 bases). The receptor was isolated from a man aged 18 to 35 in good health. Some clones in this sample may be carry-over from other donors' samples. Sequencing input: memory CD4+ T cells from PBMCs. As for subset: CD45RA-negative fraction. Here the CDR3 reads CASSFGQINYGYTF. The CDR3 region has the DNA TGTGCCAGCAGCTTTGGACAGATAAACTATGGCTACACCTTC.